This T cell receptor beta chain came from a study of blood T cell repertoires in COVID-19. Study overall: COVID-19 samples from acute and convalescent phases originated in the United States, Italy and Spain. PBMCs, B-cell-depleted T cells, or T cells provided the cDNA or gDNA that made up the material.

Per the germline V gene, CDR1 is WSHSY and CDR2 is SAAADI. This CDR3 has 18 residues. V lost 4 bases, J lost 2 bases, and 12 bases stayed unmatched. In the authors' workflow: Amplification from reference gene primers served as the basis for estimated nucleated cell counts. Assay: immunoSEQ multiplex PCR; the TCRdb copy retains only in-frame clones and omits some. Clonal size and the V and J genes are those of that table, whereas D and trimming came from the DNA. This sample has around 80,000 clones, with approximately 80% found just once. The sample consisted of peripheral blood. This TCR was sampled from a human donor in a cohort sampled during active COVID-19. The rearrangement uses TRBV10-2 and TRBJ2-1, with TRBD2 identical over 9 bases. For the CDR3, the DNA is TGCGCCAGCAGTGCTCGCGGGGGGGCCTTAGGTCCCTACAATGAGCAGTTCTTC. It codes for CASSARGGALGPYNEQFF.